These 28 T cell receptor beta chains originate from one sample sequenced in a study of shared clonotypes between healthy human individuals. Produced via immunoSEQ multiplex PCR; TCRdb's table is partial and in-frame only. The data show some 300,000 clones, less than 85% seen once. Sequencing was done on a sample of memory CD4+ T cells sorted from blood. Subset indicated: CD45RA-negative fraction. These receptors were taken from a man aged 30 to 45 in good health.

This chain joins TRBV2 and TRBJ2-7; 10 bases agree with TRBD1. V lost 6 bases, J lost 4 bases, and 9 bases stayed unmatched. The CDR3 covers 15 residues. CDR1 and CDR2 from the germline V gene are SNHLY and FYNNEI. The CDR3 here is CASSRIRQGAYEQYF. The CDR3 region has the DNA TGTGCCAGCAGCCGCATTAGACAGGGGGCTTACGAGCAGTACTTC.

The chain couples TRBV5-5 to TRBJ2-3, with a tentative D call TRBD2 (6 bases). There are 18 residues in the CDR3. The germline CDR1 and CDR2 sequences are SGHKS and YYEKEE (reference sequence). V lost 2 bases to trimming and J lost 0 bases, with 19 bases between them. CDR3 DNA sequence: TGTGCCAGCAGCTTTTTTGCGTTAGCGGAGACTAGCACAGATACGCAGTATTTT. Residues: CASSFFALAETSTDTQYF.

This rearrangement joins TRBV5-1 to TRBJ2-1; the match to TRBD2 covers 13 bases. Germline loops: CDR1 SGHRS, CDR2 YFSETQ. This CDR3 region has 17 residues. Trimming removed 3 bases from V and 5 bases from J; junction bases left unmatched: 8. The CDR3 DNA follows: TGCGCCAGCAGCTCCGAACCGGGACTAGCGGGACACAATGAGCAGTTCTTC. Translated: CASSSEPGLAGHNEQFF. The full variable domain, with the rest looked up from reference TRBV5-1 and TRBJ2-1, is KAGVTQTPRYLIKTRGQQVTLSCSPISGHRSVSWYQQTPGQGLQFLFEYFSETQRNKGNFPGRFSGRQFSNSRSEMNVSTLELGDSALYLCASSSEPGLAGHNEQFFGPGTRLTVL.

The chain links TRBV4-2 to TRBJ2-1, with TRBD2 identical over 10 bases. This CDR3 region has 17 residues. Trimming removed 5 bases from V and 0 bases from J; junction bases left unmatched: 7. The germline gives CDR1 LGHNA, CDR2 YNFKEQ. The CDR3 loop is CASSAASGRSSYNEQFF. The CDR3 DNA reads TGTGCCAGCAGCGCAGCTAGCGGGAGAAGCTCCTACAATGAGCAGTTCTTC.

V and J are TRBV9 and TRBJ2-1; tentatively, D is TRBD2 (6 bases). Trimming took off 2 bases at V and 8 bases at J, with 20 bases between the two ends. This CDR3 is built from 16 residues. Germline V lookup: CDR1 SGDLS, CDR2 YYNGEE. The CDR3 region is CASSVGTSTSGHEQFF. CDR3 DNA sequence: TGTGCCAGCAGCGTTGGGACTTCGACTTCGGGCCATGAGCAGTTCTTC.

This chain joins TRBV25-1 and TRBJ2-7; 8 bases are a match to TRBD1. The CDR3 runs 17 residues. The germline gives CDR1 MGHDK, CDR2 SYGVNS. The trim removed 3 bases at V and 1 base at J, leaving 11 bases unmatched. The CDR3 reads CASSDNPPGTGSYEQYF. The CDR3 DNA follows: TGTGCCAGCAGTGACAACCCGCCTGGGACAGGATCCTACGAGCAGTACTTC.

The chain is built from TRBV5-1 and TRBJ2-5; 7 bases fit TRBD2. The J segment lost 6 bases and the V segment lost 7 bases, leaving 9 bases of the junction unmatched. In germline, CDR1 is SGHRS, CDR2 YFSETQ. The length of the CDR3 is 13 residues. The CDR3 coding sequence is TGCGCCAGCGCCCGGGACTACAGGCAGACCCAGTACTTC. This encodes CASARDYRQTQYF.

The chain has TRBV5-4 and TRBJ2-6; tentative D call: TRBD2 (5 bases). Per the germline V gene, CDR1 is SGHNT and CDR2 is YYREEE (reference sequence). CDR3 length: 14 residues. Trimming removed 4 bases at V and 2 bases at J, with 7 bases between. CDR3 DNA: TGTGCCAGCAGCGCGGGCCCTGGGGCCAACGTCCTGACTTTC. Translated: CASSAGPGANVLTF. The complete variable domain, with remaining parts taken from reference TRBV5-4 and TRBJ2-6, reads ETGVTQSPTHLIKTRGQQVTLRCSSQSGHNTVSWYQQALGQGPQFIFQYYREEENGRGNFPPRFSGLQFPNYSSELNVNALELDDSALYLCASSAGPGANVLTFGAGSRLTVL.

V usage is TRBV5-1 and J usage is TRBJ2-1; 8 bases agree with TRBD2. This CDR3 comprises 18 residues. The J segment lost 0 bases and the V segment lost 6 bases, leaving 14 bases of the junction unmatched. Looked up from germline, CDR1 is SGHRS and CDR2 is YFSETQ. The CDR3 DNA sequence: TGCGCCAGCAATAGCCGTAGCGGGACTTCTTACTCCTACAATGAGCAGTTCTTC. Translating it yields CASNSRSGTSYSYNEQFF.

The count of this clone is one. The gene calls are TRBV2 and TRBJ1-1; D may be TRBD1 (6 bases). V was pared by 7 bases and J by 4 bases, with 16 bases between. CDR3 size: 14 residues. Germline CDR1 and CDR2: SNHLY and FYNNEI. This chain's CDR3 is CASTAGRGITEAFF. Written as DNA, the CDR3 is TGTGCCAGCACTGCTGGCAGGGGTATCACTGAAGCTTTCTTT.

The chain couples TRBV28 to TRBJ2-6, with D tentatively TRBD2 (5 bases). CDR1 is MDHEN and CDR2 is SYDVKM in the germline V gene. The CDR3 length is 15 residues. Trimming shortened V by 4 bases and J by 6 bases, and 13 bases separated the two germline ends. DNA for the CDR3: TGTGCCAGCAGTTCCCTACTAGGTGCGGCCAACGTCCTGACTTTC. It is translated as CASSSLLGAANVLTF.

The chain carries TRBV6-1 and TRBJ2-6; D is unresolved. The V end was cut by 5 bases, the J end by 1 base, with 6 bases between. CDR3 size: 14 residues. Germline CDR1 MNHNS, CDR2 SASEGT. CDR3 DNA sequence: TGTGCCAGCAGTCCCCAGTCTGGGGCCAACGTCCTGACTTTC. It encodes CASSPQSGANVLTF.

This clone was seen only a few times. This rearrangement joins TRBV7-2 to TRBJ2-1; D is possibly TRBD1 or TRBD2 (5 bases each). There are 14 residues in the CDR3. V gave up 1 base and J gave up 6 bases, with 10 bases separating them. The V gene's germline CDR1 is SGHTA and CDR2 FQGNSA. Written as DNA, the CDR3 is TGTGCCAGCAGCTTAGGGGCAGGGACCAATGAGCAGTTCTTC. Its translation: CASSLGAGTNEQFF.

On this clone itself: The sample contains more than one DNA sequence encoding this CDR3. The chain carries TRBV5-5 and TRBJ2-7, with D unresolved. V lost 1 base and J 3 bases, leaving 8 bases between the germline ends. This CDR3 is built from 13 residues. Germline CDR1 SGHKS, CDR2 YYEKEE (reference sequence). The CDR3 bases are TGTGCCAGCAGCTTGTTGCAGGACTACGAGCAGTACTTC. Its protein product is CASSLLQDYEQYF.

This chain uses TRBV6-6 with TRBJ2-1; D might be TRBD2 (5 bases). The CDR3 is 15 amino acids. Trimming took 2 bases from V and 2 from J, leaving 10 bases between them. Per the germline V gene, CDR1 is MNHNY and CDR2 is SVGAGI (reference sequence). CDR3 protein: CASSYVGATYNEQFF. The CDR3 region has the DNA TGTGCCAGCAGTTACGTGGGAGCCACCTACAATGAGCAGTTCTTC.

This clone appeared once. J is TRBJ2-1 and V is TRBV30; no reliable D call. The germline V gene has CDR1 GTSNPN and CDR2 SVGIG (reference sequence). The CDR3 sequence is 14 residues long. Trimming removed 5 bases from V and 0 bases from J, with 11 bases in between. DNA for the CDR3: TGTGCCTGGGATCCGGGCCTCTCCTACAATGAGCAGTTCTTC. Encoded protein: CAWDPGLSYNEQFF.

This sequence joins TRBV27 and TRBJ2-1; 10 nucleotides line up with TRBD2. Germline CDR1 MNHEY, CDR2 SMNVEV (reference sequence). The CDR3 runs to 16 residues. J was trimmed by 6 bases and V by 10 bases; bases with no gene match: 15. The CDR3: CATRTRKAGGRNEQFF. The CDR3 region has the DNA TGTGCCACCAGGACCCGAAAAGCGGGAGGGCGCAATGAGCAGTTCTTC.

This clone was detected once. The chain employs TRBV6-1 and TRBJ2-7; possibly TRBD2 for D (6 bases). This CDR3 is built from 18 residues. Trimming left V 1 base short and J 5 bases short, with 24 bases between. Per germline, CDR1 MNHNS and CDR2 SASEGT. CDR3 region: CASSEDSRGTPSLDEQYF. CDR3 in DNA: TGTGCCAGCAGTGAAGACTCCAGAGGGACTCCCTCTTTAGACGAGCAGTACTTC.

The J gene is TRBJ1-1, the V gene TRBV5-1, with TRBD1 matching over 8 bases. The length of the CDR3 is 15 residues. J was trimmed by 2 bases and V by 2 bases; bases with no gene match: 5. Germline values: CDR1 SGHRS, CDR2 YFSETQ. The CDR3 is CASSLGTGHNTEAFF. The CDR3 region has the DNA TGCGCCAGCAGCTTAGGGACAGGTCACAACACTGAAGCTTTCTTT.

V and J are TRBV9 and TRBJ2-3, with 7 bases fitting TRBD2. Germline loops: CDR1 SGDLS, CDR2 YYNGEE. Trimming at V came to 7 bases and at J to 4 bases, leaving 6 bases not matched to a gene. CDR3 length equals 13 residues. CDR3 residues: CASGRATPDTQYF. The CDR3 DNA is TGTGCCAGCGGGAGGGCCACCCCAGATACGCAGTATTTT. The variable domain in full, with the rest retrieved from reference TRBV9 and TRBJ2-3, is DSGVTQTPKHLITATGQRVTLRCSPRSGDLSVYWYQQSLDQGLQFLIQYYNGEERAKGNILERFSAQQFPDLHSELNLSSLELGDSALYFCASGRATPDTQYFGPGTRLTVL.

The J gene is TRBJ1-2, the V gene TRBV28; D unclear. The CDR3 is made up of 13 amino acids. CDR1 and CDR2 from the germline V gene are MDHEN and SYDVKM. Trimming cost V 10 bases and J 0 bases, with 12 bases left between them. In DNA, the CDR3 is TGTGCCACACGAGGCGGACCTAACTATGGCTACACCTTC. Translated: CATRGGPNYGYTF.

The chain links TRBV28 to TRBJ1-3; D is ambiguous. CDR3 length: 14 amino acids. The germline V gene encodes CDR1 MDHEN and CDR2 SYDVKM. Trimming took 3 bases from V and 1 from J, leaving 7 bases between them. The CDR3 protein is CASSFPGSGNTIYF. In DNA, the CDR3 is TGTGCCAGCAGTTTCCCCGGATCTGGAAACACCATATATTTT.

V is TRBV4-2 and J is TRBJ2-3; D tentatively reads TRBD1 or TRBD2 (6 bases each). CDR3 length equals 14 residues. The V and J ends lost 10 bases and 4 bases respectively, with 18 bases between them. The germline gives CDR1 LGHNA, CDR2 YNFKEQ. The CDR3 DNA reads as TGTGCCACCGGGGTGGGGGGCGCATCAGATACGCAGTATTTT. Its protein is CATGVGGASDTQYF.

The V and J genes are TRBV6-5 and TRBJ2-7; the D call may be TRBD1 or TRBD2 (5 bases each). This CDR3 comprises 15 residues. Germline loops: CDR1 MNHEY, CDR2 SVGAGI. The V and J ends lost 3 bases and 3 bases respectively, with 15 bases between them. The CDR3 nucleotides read TGTGCCAGCAGTTATGGCAGAGGGGTAGGCTACGAGCAGTACTTC. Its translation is CASSYGRGVGYEQYF.

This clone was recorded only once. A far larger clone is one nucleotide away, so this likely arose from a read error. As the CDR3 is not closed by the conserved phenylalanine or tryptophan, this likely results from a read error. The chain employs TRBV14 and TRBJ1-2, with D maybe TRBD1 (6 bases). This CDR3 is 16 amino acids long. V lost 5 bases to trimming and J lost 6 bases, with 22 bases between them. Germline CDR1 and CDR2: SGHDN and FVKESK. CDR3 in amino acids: CASSYRDPRSGDGYTL. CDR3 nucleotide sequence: TGTGCCAGCAGCTACAGGGACCCAAGGTCTGGGGATGGCTACACCCTC.

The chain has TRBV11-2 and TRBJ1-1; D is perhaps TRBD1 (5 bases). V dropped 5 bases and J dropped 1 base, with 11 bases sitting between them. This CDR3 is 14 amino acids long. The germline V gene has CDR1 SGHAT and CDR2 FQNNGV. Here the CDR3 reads CASSLTGGNTEAFF. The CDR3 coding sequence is TGTGCCAGCAGCCTTACGGGGGGGAACACTGAAGCTTTCTTT.

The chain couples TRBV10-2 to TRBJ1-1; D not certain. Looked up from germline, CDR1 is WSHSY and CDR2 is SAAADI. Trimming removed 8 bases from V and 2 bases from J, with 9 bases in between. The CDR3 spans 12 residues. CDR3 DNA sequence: TGCGCCAGCCTAAGGTACAACACTGAAGCTTTCTTT. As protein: CASLRYNTEAFF.

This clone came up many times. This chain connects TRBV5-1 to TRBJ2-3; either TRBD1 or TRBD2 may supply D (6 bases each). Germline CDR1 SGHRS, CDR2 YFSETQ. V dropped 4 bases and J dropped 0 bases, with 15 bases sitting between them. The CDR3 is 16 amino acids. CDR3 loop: CASSTFGGGSTDTQYF. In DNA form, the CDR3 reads TGCGCCAGCAGCACCTTCGGGGGCGGGAGCACAGATACGCAGTATTTT.